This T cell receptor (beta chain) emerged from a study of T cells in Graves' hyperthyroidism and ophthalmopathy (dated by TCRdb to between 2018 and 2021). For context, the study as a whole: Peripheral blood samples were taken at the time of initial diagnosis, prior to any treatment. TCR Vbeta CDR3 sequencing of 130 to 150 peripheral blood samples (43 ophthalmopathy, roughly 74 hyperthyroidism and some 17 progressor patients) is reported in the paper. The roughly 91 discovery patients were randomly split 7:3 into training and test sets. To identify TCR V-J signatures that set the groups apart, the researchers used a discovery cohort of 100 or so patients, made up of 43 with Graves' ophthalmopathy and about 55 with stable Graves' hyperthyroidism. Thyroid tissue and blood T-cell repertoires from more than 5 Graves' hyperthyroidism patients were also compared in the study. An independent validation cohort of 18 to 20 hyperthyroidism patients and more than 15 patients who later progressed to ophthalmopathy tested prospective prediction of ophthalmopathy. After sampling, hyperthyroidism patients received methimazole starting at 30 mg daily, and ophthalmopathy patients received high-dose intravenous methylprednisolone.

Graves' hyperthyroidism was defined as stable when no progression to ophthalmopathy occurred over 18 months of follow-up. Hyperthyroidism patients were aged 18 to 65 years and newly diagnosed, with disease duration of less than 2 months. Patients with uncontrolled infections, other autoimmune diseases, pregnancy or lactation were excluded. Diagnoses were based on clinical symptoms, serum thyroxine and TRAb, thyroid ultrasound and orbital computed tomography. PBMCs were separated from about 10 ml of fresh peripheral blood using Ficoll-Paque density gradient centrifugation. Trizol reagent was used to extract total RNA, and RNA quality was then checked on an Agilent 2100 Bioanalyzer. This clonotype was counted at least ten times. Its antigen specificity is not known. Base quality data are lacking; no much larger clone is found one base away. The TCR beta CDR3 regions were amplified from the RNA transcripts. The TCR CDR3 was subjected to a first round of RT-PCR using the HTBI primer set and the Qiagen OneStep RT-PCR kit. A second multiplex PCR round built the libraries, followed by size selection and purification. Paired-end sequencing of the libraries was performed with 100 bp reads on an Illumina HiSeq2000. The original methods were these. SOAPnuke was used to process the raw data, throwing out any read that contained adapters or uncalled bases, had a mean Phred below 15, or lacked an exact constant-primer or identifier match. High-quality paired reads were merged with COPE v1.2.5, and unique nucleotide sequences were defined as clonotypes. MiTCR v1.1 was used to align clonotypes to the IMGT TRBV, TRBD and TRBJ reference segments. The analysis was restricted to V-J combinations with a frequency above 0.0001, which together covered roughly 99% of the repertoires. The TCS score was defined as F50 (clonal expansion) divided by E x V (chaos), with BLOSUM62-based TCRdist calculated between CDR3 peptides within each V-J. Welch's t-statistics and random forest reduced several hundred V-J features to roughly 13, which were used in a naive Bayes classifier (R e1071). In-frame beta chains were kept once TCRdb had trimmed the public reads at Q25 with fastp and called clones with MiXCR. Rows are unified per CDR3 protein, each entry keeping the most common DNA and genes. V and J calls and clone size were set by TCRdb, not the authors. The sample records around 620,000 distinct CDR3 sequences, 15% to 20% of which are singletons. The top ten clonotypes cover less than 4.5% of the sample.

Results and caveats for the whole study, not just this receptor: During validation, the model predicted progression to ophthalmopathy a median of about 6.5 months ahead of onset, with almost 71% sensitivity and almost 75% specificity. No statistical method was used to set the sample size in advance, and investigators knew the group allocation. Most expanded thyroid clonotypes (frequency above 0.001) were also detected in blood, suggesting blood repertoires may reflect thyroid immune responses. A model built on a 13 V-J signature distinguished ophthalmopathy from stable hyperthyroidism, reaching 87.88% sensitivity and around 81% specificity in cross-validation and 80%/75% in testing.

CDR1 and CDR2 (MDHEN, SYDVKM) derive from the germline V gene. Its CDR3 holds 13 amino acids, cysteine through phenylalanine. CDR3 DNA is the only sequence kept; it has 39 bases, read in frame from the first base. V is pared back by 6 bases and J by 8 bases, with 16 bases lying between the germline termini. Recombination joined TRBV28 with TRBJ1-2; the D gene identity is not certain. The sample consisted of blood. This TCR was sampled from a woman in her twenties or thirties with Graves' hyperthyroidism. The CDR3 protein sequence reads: CASSLPAGIGYTF. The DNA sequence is TGTGCCAGCAGCTTACCCGCGGGCATCGGCTACACCTTC.